The 24 T cell receptor beta chains below all came from one sample that was sequenced in a study of blood T cell repertoires in COVID-19. The repertoire was sequenced with immunoSEQ multiplex PCR; TCRdb's copy has only in-frame clones and lacks some. The sample includes about 160,000 clones, roughly 80% seen only once; the top ten take about 8%. Sequencing was done on a sample of PBMCs or T cells enriched from blood (not recorded which). These TCRs come from a woman in her forties or fifties who had recovered from COVID-19.

This chain links TRBV5-1 with TRBJ2-1; maybe TRBD1 (5 bases). Looked up from germline, CDR1 is SGHRS and CDR2 is YFSETQ. Trimming stripped 0 bases from V and 4 bases from J, with 11 bases between. The CDR3 covers 15 residues. CDR3 DNA: TGCGCCAGCAGCTTGGTACAGGCCAAATACAATGAGCAGTTCTTC. Its protein is CASSLVQAKYNEQFF.

The chain employs TRBV7-9 and TRBJ1-1; 10 bases match TRBD1. CDR3 length: 15 residues. J was trimmed by 4 bases and V by 3 bases; bases with no gene match: 5. Germline assignment: CDR1 SEHNR and CDR2 FQNEAQ (reference sequence). The CDR3 spells CASSLTGGVSTEAFF. The CDR3 region has the DNA TGTGCCAGCAGCTTGACAGGGGGCGTGAGCACTGAAGCTTTCTTT.

There are a few counts of this clone. The chain uses TRBV7-9 and TRBJ2-3; TRBD2 matches 10 bases. Losses at the gene ends were 5 bases for V and 7 bases for J; bases not matched to a gene: 12. The CDR3 extends over 16 amino acids. Germline V gene data show CDR1 as SEHNR and CDR2 as FQNEAQ (reference sequence). The CDR3 nucleotides are TGTGCCAGCAGCCAGCGCACTAGCGGGATTAGCTATACGCAGTATTTT. Residues: CASSQRTSGISYTQYF.

This chain links TRBV7-3 with TRBJ2-2; 7 bases are shared with TRBD1. Germline V CDR1 and CDR2: SGHTA, FQGTGA. The CDR3 length is 14 residues. The ends lost 5 bases at V and 7 bases at J; junction bases unmatched: 7. The CDR3 nucleotides read TGTGCCAGCAGCCTCGACAGGGTGGGCGGGGAGCTGTTTTTT. This translates into CASSLDRVGGELFF.

V is TRBV19 and J is TRBJ2-7, with 7 nucleotides matching TRBD2. The CDR3 sequence is 14 residues long. V lost 6 bases, J lost 5 bases, and 10 bases stayed unmatched. Germline V gives CDR1 LNHDA, CDR2 SQIVND (reference sequence). The CDR3 here is CASRGPGGTHEQYF. For the CDR3, the DNA is TGTGCCAGTAGGGGCCCCGGGGGGACCCACGAGCAGTACTTC.

This clone was recorded a few times. V is TRBV29-1 and J is TRBJ2-3; possibly TRBD2 for D (6 bases). Germline values: CDR1 SQVTM, CDR2 ANQGSEA. The CDR3 is 13 amino acids. V gave up 6 bases and J gave up 0 bases, with 10 bases separating them. CDR3 sequence: CSVLGGSTDTQYF. The CDR3 bases are TGCAGCGTCCTCGGAGGGAGCACAGATACGCAGTATTTT.

The chain couples TRBV5-1 to TRBJ2-1, with 7 positions matching TRBD2. Germline V gene data show CDR1 as SGHRS and CDR2 as YFSETQ. The CDR3 sequence is 16 residues long. The J segment lost 10 bases and the V segment lost 1 base, leaving 14 bases of the junction unmatched. The CDR3 loop reads CASSLRSGLGVGEQFF. The CDR3, as DNA: TGCGCCAGCAGCTTGCGTTCCGGACTAGGGGTAGGGGAGCAGTTCTTC.

This clone was recorded only once. The CDR3 DNA sequence: TGTGCCAGTAGTTATAATCCCAGGGGGGATCAGCCCCAGCATTTT. It translates to CASSYNPRGDQPQHF. This chain joins TRBV19 and TRBJ1-5; TRBD1 matches 7 bases. Germline V CDR1 and CDR2: LNHDA, SQIVND (reference sequence). CDR3 length equals 15 residues. The junction had 9 bases not matched to a gene; V was cut back by 5 bases and J by 5 bases.

The chain uses TRBV19 and TRBJ1-3, with D possibly matching TRBD1 (5 bases). Germline V gene sequence: CDR1 LNHDA, CDR2 SQIVND (reference sequence). V was trimmed by 8 bases and J by 0 bases, leaving 11 bases between them. The CDR3 has 14 amino acids. CDR3 residues: CASRGAPSGNTIYF. The CDR3 bases are TGTGCCAGTCGCGGGGCTCCCTCTGGAAACACCATATATTTT.

The chain couples TRBV7-2 to TRBJ2-3; 7 positions match TRBD2. The CDR3 covers 15 residues. Germline V lookup: CDR1 SGHTA, CDR2 FQGNSA. The trim removed 6 bases at V and 0 bases at J, leaving 6 bases unmatched. The DNA for the CDR3 is TGTGCCAGCAGGCTAGCGGTTACTAGCACAGATACGCAGTATTTT. This sequence encodes CASRLAVTSTDTQYF.

The gene calls are TRBV4-1 and TRBJ1-1; 9 bases fit TRBD1. After removal of 3 bases from V and 5 bases from J, the junction contained 4 bases not matched to a gene. Germline assignment: CDR1 MGHRA and CDR2 YSYEKL. There are 14 residues in the CDR3. The CDR3: CASSQTGGSTEAFF. CDR3 nucleotide sequence: TGCGCCAGCAGCCAGACAGGGGGGAGTACTGAAGCTTTCTTT.

V usage is TRBV19 and J usage is TRBJ1-5, with D uncertain. The V gene lost 6 bases and the J gene lost 0 bases, with 15 bases spanning the gap. Germline assignment: CDR1 LNHDA and CDR2 SQIVND (reference sequence). This CDR3 region has 16 residues. CDR3 nucleotides: TGTGCCAGTAGGAAAAGAACAGATGATAGCAATCAGCCCCAGCATTTT. This translates into CASRKRTDDSNQPQHF.

This chain joins TRBV4-1 and TRBJ1-4; no clear D gene. There are 14 residues in the CDR3. The V end lost 1 base, the J end lost 4 bases, and 7 bases lay between the germline ends. Germline V CDR1 and CDR2: MGHRA, YSYEKL. This CDR3 reads CASSQVYGNEKLFF. DNA for the CDR3: TGCGCCAGCAGCCAAGTTTACGGTAATGAAAAACTGTTTTTT.

The chain combines TRBV6-5 with TRBJ2-1, with 9 positions matching TRBD1. This CDR3 has 14 residues. Germline assignment: CDR1 MNHEY and CDR2 SVGAGI. J was trimmed by 4 bases and V by 6 bases; bases with no gene match: 4. The CDR3 reads CASRRGQGYNEQFF. The CDR3 nucleotides are TGTGCCAGCAGACGGGGACAGGGTTACAATGAGCAGTTCTTC.

The chain combines TRBV7-2 with TRBJ2-3; 7 nucleotides agree with TRBD2. CDR1 and CDR2 (germline): SGHTA, FQGNSA. The CDR3 is 14 amino acids. J was trimmed by 4 bases and V by 4 bases; bases with no gene match: 5. In DNA form, the CDR3 reads TGTGCCAGCAGCTCCCGGGGGGTTTCAGATACGCAGTATTTT. Translation: CASSSRGVSDTQYF.

V gene TRBV3-1 (or the pseudogene TRBV3-2) combines with J gene TRBJ2-7; D perhaps matches TRBD2 (5 bases). V was clipped by 0 bases and J by 2 bases, with 8 bases between them. CDR3 length: 14 amino acids. The germline V gene encodes CDR1 LGHDT and CDR2 YNNKEL (reference sequence). CDR3 sequence reads: CASSQDTGAYEQYF. CDR3 sequence (DNA): TGTGCCAGCAGCCAAGATACCGGGGCCTACGAGCAGTACTTC.

This chain uses TRBV9 with TRBJ2-1; 8 nucleotides align to TRBD1. V trimming: 3 bases; J trimming: 8 bases; junction bases outside the gene matches: 7. Per germline, CDR1 SGDLS and CDR2 YYNGEE. The CDR3 sequence is 14 residues long. The CDR3 loop is CASSGGDRFHEQFF. CDR3 sequence (DNA): TGTGCCAGCAGCGGAGGGGACAGGTTCCATGAGCAGTTCTTC.

The CDR3 DNA sequence: TGTGCCAGCAGCCAAAATGAGCGGATAAACATTCAGTACTTC. This sequence encodes CASSQNERINIQYF. The chain uses TRBV6-5 and TRBJ2-4, with D perhaps TRBD2 (5 bases). V was shortened by 6 bases and J by 6 bases, with 15 bases between the two germline ends. Germline CDR1 and CDR2: MNHEY and SVGAGI. The CDR3 is made up of 14 amino acids.

The chain has TRBV6-5 and TRBJ2-7, with D tentatively TRBD1 (5 bases). The germline CDR1 and CDR2 sequences are MNHEY and SVGAGI. Trimming took 3 bases from V and 5 from J, leaving 17 bases between them. The CDR3 is made up of 15 amino acids. The DNA of the CDR3 is TGTGCCAGCAGTTATCTGGTCAGGGCCGTCGACGAGCAGTACTTC. It yields the protein CASSYLVRAVDEQYF.

The rearrangement joins TRBV7-3 to TRBJ2-1, with D unclear. Germline V gene sequence: CDR1 SGHTA, CDR2 FQGTGA. The CDR3 is 14 amino acids. The V end was cut by 3 bases, the J end by 6 bases, with 12 bases between. The CDR3 loop is CASSLGPSANEQFF. In DNA, the CDR3 is TGTGCCAGCAGCTTGGGCCCGTCGGCCAATGAGCAGTTCTTC.

This chain connects TRBV6-5 to TRBJ2-1; 9 bases are shared with TRBD1. The CDR3 extends over 15 amino acids. The germline gives CDR1 MNHEY, CDR2 SVGAGI. J gave up 7 bases and V 1 base, and 5 bases lay outside the gene matches. The CDR3 nucleotides are TGTGCCAGCAGTTACTTGACAGGGGGTCTTAATGAGCAGTTCTTC. Residues: CASSYLTGGLNEQFF.

About this clone itself: A read error may produce the germline difference seen at one junction end. The chain joins TRBV29-1 to TRBJ2-7, with 9 bases that match TRBD1. CDR3 size: 12 residues. In germline, CDR1 is SQVTM, CDR2 ANQGSEA. DNA of the CDR3: TGCAGCGTAGAAGGACAGGGGAACGAGCAGTACTTC. It specifies CSVEGQGNEQYF.

The J gene is TRBJ1-1, the V gene TRBV21-1; TRBD1 is the table's D call, not checked against the DNA. TRBV21-1 is classified as a pseudogene. CDR3 length: 15 residues. The CDR3 DNA is TGTGCCAGCAGCAAAAAATTCAGGGCCCATCCGCAAGCTTTCTTT. Amino acid sequence: CASSKKFRAHPQAFF.

This clone showed up just a few times. The chain uses TRBV6-5 and TRBJ1-6; no definite D call. The CDR3 consists of 16 residues. Germline V gene data show CDR1 as MNHEY and CDR2 as SVGAGI. V was trimmed by 0 bases and J by 6 bases, leaving 12 bases between them. The CDR3 bases are TGTGCCAGCAGTTACTCGGTCGGCCGGAGTAATTCACCCCTCCACTTT. As protein: CASSYSVGRSNSPLHF.